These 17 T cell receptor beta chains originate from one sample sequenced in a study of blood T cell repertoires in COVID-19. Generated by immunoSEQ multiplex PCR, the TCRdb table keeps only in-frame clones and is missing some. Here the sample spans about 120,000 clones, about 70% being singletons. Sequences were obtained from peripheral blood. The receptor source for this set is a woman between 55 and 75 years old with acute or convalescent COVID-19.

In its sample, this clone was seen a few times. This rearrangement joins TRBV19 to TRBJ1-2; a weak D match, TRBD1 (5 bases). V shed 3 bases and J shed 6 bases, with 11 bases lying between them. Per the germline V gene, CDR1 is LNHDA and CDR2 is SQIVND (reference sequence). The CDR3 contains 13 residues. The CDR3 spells CASSMGREDGYTF. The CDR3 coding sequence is TGTGCCAGTAGTATGGGCAGGGAGGATGGCTACACCTTC.

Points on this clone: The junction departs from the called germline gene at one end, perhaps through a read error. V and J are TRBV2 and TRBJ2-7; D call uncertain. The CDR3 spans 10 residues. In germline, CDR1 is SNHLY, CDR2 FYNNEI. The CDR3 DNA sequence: TGTGCCAGCAGTCCCCCCCCGGTTGTATTC. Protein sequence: CASSPPPVVF.

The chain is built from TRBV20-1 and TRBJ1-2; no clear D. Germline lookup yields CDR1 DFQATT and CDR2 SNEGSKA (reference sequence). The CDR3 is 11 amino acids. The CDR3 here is CSVARDYGYTF. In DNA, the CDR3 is TGCTCGGTAGCCCGGGACTATGGCTACACCTTC.

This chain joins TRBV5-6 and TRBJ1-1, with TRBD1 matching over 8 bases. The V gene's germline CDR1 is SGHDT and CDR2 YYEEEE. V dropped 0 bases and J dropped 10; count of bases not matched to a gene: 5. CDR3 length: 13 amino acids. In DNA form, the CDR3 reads TGTGCCAGCAGCTTGGATCGGACAGGGAGAGCTTTCTTT. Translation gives CASSLDRTGRAFF.

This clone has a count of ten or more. The CDR3 DNA is TGTGCCAGTAGCCTAGGCAGGGGGCTTTTGAGCAATCAGCCCCAGCATTTT. It translates to CASSLGRGLLSNQPQHF. The J gene is TRBJ1-5, the V gene TRBV19, with 8 bases matching TRBD1. The germline V gene encodes CDR1 LNHDA and CDR2 SQIVND (reference sequence). This CDR3 is 17 amino acids long. V shed 6 bases, J shed 1 base, and the junction held 11 bases outside the gene matches.

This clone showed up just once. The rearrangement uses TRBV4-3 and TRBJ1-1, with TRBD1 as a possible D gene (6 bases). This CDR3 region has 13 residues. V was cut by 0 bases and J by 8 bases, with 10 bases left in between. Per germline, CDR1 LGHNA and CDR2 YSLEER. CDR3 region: CASSQDEGGEAFF. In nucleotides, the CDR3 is TGCGCCAGCAGCCAAGATGAGGGGGGGGAAGCTTTCTTT.

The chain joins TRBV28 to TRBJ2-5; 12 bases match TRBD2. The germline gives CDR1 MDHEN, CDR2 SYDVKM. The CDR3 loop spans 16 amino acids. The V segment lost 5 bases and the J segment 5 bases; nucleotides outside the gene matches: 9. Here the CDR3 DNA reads TGTGCCAGCAGTCCAGGTCGTACTAGCGGGGGGGAGACCCAGTACTTC. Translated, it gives CASSPGRTSGGETQYF. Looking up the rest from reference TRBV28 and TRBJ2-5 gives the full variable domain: DVKVTQSSRYLVKRTGEKVFLECVQDMDHENMFWYRQDPGLGLRLIYFSYDVKMKEKGDIPEGYSVSREKKERFSLILESASTNQTSMYLCASSPGRTSGGETQYFGPGTRLLVL.

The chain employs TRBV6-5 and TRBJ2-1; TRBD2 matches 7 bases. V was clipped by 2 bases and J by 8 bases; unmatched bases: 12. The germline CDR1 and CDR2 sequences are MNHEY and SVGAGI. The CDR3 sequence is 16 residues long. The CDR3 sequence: CASSYRILSGVDEQFF. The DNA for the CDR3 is TGTGCCAGCAGTTACCGGATACTAAGCGGGGTCGATGAGCAGTTCTTC.

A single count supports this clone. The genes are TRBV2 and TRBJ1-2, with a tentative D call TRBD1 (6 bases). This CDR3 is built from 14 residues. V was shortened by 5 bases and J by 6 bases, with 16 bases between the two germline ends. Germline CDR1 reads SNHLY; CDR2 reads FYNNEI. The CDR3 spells CASSQGGGSDGYTF. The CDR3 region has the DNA TGTGCCAGCAGTCAAGGTGGGGGCTCCGATGGCTACACCTTC. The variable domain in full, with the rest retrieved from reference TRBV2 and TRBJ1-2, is EPEVTQTPSHQVTQMGQEVILRCVPISNHLYFYWYRQILGQKVEFLVSFYNNEISEKSEIFDDQFSVERPDGSNFTLKIRSTKLEDSAMYFCASSQGGGSDGYTFGSGTRLTVV.

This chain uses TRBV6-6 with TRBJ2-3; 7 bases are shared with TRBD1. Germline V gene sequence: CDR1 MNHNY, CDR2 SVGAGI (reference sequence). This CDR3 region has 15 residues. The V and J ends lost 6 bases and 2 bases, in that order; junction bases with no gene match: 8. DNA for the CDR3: TGTGCCAGCAGGGGACAGCGGTCTCCCACAGATACGCAGTATTTT. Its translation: CASRGQRSPTDTQYF.

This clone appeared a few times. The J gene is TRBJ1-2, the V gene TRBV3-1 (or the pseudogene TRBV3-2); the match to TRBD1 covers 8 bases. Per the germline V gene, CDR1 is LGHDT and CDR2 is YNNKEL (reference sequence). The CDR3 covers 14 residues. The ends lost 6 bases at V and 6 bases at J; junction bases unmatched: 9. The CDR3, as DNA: TGTGCCAGCAGTCGGACAGGGCTAGGGAATGGCTACACCTTC. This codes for CASSRTGLGNGYTF.

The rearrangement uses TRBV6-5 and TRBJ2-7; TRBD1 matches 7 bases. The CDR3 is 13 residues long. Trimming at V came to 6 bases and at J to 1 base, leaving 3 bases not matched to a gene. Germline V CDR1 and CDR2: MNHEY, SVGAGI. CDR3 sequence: CASRRDSSYEQYF. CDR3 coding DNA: TGTGCCAGCAGGAGGGACAGTTCCTACGAGCAGTACTTC.

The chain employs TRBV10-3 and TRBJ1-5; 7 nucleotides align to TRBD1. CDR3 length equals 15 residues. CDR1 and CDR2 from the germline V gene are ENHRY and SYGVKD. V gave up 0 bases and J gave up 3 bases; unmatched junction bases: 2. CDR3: CAISESTGTNQPQHF. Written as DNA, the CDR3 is TGTGCCATCAGTGAGTCGACAGGGACCAATCAGCCCCAGCATTTT.

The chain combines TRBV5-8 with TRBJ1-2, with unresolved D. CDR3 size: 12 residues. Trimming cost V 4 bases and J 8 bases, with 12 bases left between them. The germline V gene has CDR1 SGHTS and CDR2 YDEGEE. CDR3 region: CASSRLGGGYTF. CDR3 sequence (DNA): TGTGCCAGCAGCAGACTAGGTGGGGGCTACACCTTC.

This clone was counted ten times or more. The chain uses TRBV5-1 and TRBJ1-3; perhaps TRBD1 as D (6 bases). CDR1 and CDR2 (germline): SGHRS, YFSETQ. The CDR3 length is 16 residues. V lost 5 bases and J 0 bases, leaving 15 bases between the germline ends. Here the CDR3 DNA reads TGCGCCAGCAGTTTGACAGGCAGCTTCTCTGGAAACACCATATATTTT. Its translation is CASSLTGSFSGNTIYF.

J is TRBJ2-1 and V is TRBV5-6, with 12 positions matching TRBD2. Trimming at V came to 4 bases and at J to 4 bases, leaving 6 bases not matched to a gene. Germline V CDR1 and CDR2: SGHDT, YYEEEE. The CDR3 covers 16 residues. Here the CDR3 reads CASSATSGGLYNEQFF. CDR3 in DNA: TGTGCCAGCAGCGCCACTAGCGGGGGGCTTTACAATGAGCAGTTCTTC.

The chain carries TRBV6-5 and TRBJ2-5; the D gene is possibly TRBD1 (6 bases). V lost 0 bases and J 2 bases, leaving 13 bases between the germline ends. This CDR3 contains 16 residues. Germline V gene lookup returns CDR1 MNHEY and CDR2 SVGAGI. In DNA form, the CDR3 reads TGTGCCAGCAGTTACTCCTCCGGCAGGGGACAAGAGACCCAGTACTTC. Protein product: CASSYSSGRGQETQYF.